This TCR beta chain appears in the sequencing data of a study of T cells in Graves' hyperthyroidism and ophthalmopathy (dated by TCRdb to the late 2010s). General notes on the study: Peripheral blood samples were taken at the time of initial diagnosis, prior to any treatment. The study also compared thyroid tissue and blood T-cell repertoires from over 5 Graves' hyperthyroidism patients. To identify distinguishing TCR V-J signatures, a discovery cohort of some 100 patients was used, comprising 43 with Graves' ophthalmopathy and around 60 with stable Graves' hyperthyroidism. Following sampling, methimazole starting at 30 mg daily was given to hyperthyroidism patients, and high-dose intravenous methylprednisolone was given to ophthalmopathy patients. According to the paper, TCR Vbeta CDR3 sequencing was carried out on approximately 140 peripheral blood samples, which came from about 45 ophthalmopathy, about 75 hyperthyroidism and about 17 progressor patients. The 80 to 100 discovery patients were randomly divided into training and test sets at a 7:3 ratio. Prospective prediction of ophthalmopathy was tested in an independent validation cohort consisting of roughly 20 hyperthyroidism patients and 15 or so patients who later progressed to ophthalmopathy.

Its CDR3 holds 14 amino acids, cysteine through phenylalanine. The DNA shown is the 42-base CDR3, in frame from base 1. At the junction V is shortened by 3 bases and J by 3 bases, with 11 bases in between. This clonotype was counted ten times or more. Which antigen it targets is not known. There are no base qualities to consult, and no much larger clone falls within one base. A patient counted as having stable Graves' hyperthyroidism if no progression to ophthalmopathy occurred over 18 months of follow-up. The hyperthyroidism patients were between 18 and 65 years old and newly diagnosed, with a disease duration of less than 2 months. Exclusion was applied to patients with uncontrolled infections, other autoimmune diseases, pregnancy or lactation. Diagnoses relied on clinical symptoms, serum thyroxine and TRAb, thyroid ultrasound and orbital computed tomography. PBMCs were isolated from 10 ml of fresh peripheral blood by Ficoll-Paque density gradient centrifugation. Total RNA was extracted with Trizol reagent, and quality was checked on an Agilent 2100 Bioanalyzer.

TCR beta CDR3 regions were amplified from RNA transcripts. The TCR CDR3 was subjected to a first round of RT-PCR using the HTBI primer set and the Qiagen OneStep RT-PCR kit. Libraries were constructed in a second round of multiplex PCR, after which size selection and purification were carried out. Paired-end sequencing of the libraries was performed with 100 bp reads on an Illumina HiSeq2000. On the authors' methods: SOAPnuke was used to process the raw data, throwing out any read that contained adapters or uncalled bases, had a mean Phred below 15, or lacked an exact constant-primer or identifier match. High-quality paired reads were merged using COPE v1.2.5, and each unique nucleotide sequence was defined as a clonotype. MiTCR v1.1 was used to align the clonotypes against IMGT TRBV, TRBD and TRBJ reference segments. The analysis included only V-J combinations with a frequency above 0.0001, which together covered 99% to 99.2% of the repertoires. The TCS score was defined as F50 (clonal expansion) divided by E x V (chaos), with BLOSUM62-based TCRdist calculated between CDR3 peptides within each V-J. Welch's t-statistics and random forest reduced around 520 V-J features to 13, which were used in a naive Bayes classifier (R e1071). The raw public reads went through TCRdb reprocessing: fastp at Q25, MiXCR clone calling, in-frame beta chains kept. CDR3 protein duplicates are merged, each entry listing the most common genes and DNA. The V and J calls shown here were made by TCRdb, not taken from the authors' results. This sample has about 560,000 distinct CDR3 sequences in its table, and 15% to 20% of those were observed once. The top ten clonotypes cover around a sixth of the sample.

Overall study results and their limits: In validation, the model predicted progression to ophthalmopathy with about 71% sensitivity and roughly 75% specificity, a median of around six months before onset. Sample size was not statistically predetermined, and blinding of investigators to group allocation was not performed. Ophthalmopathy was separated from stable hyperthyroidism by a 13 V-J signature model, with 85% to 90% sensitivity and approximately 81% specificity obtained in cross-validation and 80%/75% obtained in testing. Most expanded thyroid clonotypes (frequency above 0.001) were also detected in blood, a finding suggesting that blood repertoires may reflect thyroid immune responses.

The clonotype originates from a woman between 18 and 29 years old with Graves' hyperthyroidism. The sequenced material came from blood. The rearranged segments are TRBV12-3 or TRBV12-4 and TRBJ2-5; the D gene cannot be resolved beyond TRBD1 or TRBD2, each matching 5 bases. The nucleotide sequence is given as TGTGCCAGCAGTTTGTCGCGAGGGGAAGAGACCCAGTACTTC. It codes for CASSLSRGEETQYF.